The 28 T cell receptor beta chains listed next were all sequenced from one sample in a study of cytomegalovirus exposure and HLA in healthy donors. Here immunoSEQ multiplex PCR was the method, and the copy in TCRdb shows in-frame clones only, minus some. The table shows fewer than 85,000 clones, with approximately 96% occurring only once. Sequencing used PBMCs. These receptors all come from a woman between 18 and 30 years old in good health and CMV-seronegative.

CDR3 in amino acids: CASSLVSGSPYNEQFF. CDR3 nucleotide sequence: TGCGCCAGCAGCTTGGTTTCGGGGTCCCCCTACAATGAGCAGTTCTTC. The chain is built from TRBV5-1 and TRBJ2-1, with D possibly TRBD2 on 5 matching bases. CDR1 and CDR2 (germline): SGHRS, YFSETQ. The CDR3 is 16 amino acids. With 0 bases removed from V and 2 bases from J, the gap between germline ends came to 12 bases.

This chain links TRBV18 with TRBJ1-1, with TRBD1 matching over 9 bases. Germline V gene data show CDR1 as KGHSH and CDR2 as LQKENI. The ends lost 5 bases at V and 4 bases at J; junction bases unmatched: 8. The CDR3 contains 15 residues. The CDR3, as DNA: TGTGCCAGCTCATCTCGATTGACAGGGGGCACTGAAGCTTTCTTT. Its translation: CASSSRLTGGTEAFF.

The chain has TRBV6-5 and TRBJ1-2; 7 positions match TRBD1. Germline V gene data show CDR1 as MNHEY and CDR2 as SVGAGI. V gave up 8 bases and J gave up 6 bases; unmatched junction bases: 12. This CDR3 spans 14 amino acids. CDR3: CASSNGGTANGYTF. The CDR3 region has the DNA TGTGCCAGCTCAAACGGCGGGACAGCCAATGGCTACACCTTC.

V usage is TRBV18 and J usage is TRBJ2-7; D is undetermined. The germline V and J ends were trimmed by 4 bases and 0 bases, with 13 bases remaining between them. The CDR3 covers 15 residues. The V gene's germline CDR1 is KGHSH and CDR2 LQKENI. In nucleotides, the CDR3 is TGTGCCAGCTCACAATTCGGGTTCGGCTCCTACGAGCAGTACTTC. Translated: CASSQFGFGSYEQYF.

This clone appeared a single time. The genes are TRBV5-4 and TRBJ2-5, with D unresolved. The CDR3 extends over 16 amino acids. Trimming stripped 4 bases from V and 2 bases from J, with 18 bases between. Germline V gene sequence: CDR1 SGHNT, CDR2 YYREEE (reference sequence). The CDR3 sequence is CASSPSPMPEQETQYF. The CDR3 region has the DNA TGTGCCAGCAGCCCGAGTCCCATGCCCGAACAAGAGACCCAGTACTTC.

The rearrangement uses TRBV4-2 and TRBJ2-7, with a weak D call TRBD1 (7 bases). This CDR3 has 19 residues. Between the trimmed V and J ends, which lost 4 bases and 1 base, there was a span of 26 bases. Germline V lookup: CDR1 LGHNA, CDR2 YNFKEQ. The CDR3 sequence is CASSPPPAGRTGLSYEQYF. For the CDR3, the DNA is TGTGCCAGCAGCCCCCCTCCCGCTGGGAGGACAGGCTTGTCCTACGAGCAGTACTTC.

This chain joins TRBV9 and TRBJ2-1; 12 positions match TRBD2. CDR3 size: 16 residues. V was pared by 5 bases and J by 4 bases, with 7 bases of the junction left unmatched. The V gene's germline CDR1 is SGDLS and CDR2 YYNGEE. The CDR3 loop reads CASSITSGRTYNEQFF. CDR3 in DNA: TGTGCCAGCAGTATAACTAGCGGGAGGACTTACAATGAGCAGTTCTTC. The full variable domain, rest sourced from reference TRBV9 and TRBJ2-1, is DSGVTQTPKHLITATGQRVTLRCSPRSGDLSVYWYQQSLDQGLQFLIQYYNGEERAKGNILERFSAQQFPDLHSELNLSSLELGDSALYFCASSITSGRTYNEQFFGPGTRLTVL.

The chain recombines TRBV14 with TRBJ1-5, with unresolved D. The CDR3 has 13 amino acids. V was trimmed by 3 bases and J by 4 bases, leaving 7 bases between them. Germline V gives CDR1 SGHDN, CDR2 FVKESK. The CDR3 is CASSQGLNQPQHF. The CDR3 coding sequence is TGTGCCAGCAGCCAGGGCCTAAATCAGCCCCAGCATTTT.

V and J are TRBV5-1 and TRBJ2-6; TRBD2 aligns across 16 bases. V was clipped by 3 bases and J by 1 base; unmatched bases: 13. Per germline, CDR1 SGHRS and CDR2 YFSETQ. This CDR3 region has 22 residues. The chain's CDR3 is CASSSLGLAGGPVVSGANVLTF. The CDR3 DNA is TGCGCCAGCAGCTCCTTGGGACTAGCGGGAGGGCCCGTAGTGTCTGGGGCCAACGTCCTGACTTTC.

This rearrangement joins TRBV5-1 to TRBJ2-1; possible D gene TRBD2, 5 bases. This CDR3 has 15 residues. CDR1 and CDR2 (germline): SGHRS, YFSETQ. V was shortened by 1 base and J by 8 bases, with 16 bases between the two germline ends. DNA of the CDR3: TGCGCCAGCAGCTTGATCGGCGTCGGGGTCTATGAGCAGTTCTTC. Translation gives CASSLIGVGVYEQFF.

This clone was seen a single time. The chain combines TRBV13 with TRBJ1-1, with 9 nucleotides matching TRBD1. CDR1 and CDR2 from the germline V gene are PRHDT and FYEKMQ (reference sequence). This CDR3 is built from 16 residues. V lost 4 bases, J lost 4 bases, and 10 bases stayed unmatched. In DNA, the CDR3 is TGTGCCAGCAGCTGGGGACAGGGAGGTAAAGGCACTGAAGCTTTCTTT. Protein sequence: CASSWGQGGKGTEAFF.

Comments on this clone: Other nucleotide sequences from this sample produce the same CDR3. The chain joins TRBV7-7 to TRBJ2-7; 8 nucleotides agree with TRBD2. V lost 5 bases, J lost 0 bases, and 3 bases stayed unmatched. Germline assignment: CDR1 SSHAT and CDR2 FNYEAQ (reference sequence). There are 14 residues in the CDR3. CDR3 in amino acids: CASSPTSGSYEQYF. The CDR3 nucleotides are TGTGCCAGCAGCCCTACTAGCGGCTCCTACGAGCAGTACTTC.

J is TRBJ2-7 and V is TRBV4-2; 9 nucleotides align to TRBD1. There are 15 residues in the CDR3. V dropped 2 bases and J dropped 2; count of bases not matched to a gene: 4. Germline V gene data show CDR1 as LGHNA and CDR2 as YNFKEQ. The CDR3 DNA sequence: TGTGCCAGCAGCCAAATTGGGACAGGGCCCTACGAGCAGTACTTC. It codes for CASSQIGTGPYEQYF.

The rearrangement uses TRBV6-1 and TRBJ2-7; tentative D call: TRBD2 (6 bases). CDR1 is MNHNS, CDR2 SASEGT, per germline. With 1 base removed from V and 3 bases from J, the gap between germline ends came to 13 bases. The CDR3 covers 15 residues. DNA of the CDR3: TGTGCCAGCAGTGAAGGGGACTTGAGTCACTACGAGCAGTACTTC. As protein: CASSEGDLSHYEQYF.

The chain carries TRBV15 and TRBJ2-7, with D maybe TRBD2 (6 bases). Trimming shortened V by 1 base and J by 4 bases, and 17 bases separated the two germline ends. The CDR3 loop spans 16 amino acids. Per the germline V gene, CDR1 is LNHNV and CDR2 is YYDKDF (reference sequence). In DNA form, the CDR3 reads TGTGCCACCAGCAGAGGCAGACTAGTTCCACCTTACGAGCAGTACTTC. Translation: CATSRGRLVPPYEQYF.

In its sample, this clone was seen once. The rearrangement links TRBV18 to TRBJ2-7, with D possibly matching TRBD2 (6 bases). The CDR3 spans 15 residues. Germline V gene lookup returns CDR1 KGHSH and CDR2 LQKENI. V lost 2 bases and J 0 bases, leaving 11 bases between the germline ends. The chain's CDR3 is CASSPNRDSSYEQYF. The DNA of the CDR3 is TGTGCCAGCTCACCAAACCGGGACTCCTCCTACGAGCAGTACTTC.

The chain couples TRBV5-6 to TRBJ2-7, with 8 bases matching TRBD2. CDR1 is SGHDT and CDR2 is YYEEEE in the germline V gene. This CDR3 spans 16 amino acids. The V gene end was trimmed by 4 bases and the J gene end by 0 bases; junction bases not matched to a gene: 9. The CDR3 sequence is CASSPGSGGTSYEQYF. CDR3 nucleotide sequence: TGTGCCAGCAGCCCGGGGTCGGGGGGGACCTCCTACGAGCAGTACTTC.

The chain has TRBV5-6 and TRBJ2-3; 12 positions match TRBD2. Germline V gene sequence: CDR1 SGHDT, CDR2 YYEEEE. The CDR3 spans 16 residues. V lost 3 bases, J lost 0 bases, and 2 bases stayed unmatched. The CDR3 DNA reads TGTGCCAGCAGCTGGGGGACTAGCGGGAGCACAGATACGCAGTATTTT. Protein product: CASSWGTSGSTDTQYF.

The rearrangement uses TRBV7-6 and TRBJ1-2; 8 nucleotides line up with TRBD1. CDR1 is SGHVS, CDR2 FNYEAQ, per germline. V lost 4 bases and J lost 4; bases outside the gene matches: 5. CDR3 length equals 14 residues. Here the CDR3 DNA reads TGTGCCAGCAGCTCTGGACAGGGCGGCTATGGCTACACCTTC. Translating it yields CASSSGQGGYGYTF.

The chain uses TRBV2 and TRBJ2-7; 8 bases fit TRBD2. CDR1 and CDR2 from the germline V gene are SNHLY and FYNNEI. The CDR3 consists of 17 residues. The junction had 13 bases not matched to a gene; V was cut back by 3 bases and J by 3 bases. Written as DNA, the CDR3 is TGTGCCAGCAGTGATTGGAGCGGTCGGGAGGGGCTCTACGAGCAGTACTTC. This gives the protein CASSDWSGREGLYEQYF.

The CDR3 DNA follows: TGCGCCAGCAGCTTGGGTCTAGCGGGCACTTCCTACAATGAGCAGTTCTTC. As protein: CASSLGLAGTSYNEQFF. The chain links TRBV5-1 to TRBJ2-1, with 8 bases fitting TRBD2. Trimming at V came to 0 bases and at J to 1 base, leaving 6 bases not matched to a gene. The CDR3 runs 17 residues. Germline V gives CDR1 SGHRS, CDR2 YFSETQ.

The V and J genes are TRBV5-1 and TRBJ2-1; the match to TRBD2 covers 8 bases. After removal of 4 bases from V and 2 bases from J, the junction contained 5 bases not matched to a gene. The germline V gene encodes CDR1 SGHRS and CDR2 YFSETQ. The CDR3 contains 15 residues. The chain's CDR3 is CASSVSGSAYNEQFF. The CDR3 DNA follows: TGCGCCAGCAGCGTCAGCGGGAGTGCCTACAATGAGCAGTTCTTC.

This chain joins TRBV18 and TRBJ2-2; 7 nucleotides agree with TRBD2. Per the germline V gene, CDR1 is KGHSH and CDR2 is LQKENI. There are 18 residues in the CDR3. Trimming cost V 0 bases and J 7 bases; bases outside gene matches: 14. CDR3 residues: CASSPPQTGTIDGGELFF. The CDR3 region has the DNA TGTGCCAGCTCACCACCCCAAACCGGGACTATAGATGGCGGGGAGCTGTTTTTT.

This rearrangement joins TRBV27 to TRBJ2-5, with D tentatively TRBD2 (7 bases). The CDR3 runs 13 residues. V was clipped by 7 bases and J by 5 bases, with 14 bases between them. Germline V gene sequence: CDR1 MNHEY, CDR2 SMNVEV (reference sequence). This chain's CDR3 is CASMVGGGETQYF. In DNA, the CDR3 is TGTGCCAGCATGGTAGGGGGGGGCGAGACCCAGTACTTC.

The chain combines TRBV13 with TRBJ1-5, with 10 bases lining up with TRBD1. Germline trimming cut 0 bases from V and 4 bases from J; bases unmatched to any gene: 3. The CDR3 is 16 residues long. CDR1 and CDR2 (germline): PRHDT, FYEKMQ (reference sequence). The chain's CDR3 is CASSLGGQGINQPQHF. DNA of the CDR3: TGTGCCAGCAGCTTAGGGGGACAGGGGATAAATCAGCCCCAGCATTTT.

The chain links TRBV5-4 to TRBJ2-2; D perhaps matches TRBD2 (6 bases). Germline-derived CDR1 and CDR2 are SGHNT and YYREEE (reference sequence). V lost 2 bases to trimming and J lost 1 base, with 12 bases between them. The length of the CDR3 is 16 residues. The CDR3 region has the DNA TGTGCCAGCAGCTTTGAGACTAGGAAGAACACCGGGGAGCTGTTTTTT. Translated: CASSFETRKNTGELFF.

The chain employs TRBV4-1 and TRBJ2-5; D gene uncertain. The V gene's germline CDR1 is MGHRA and CDR2 YSYEKL. V lost 2 bases to trimming and J lost 3 bases, with 7 bases between them. This CDR3 region has 13 residues. This chain's CDR3 is CASSQLLKETQYF. CDR3 bases: TGCGCCAGCAGCCAACTTTTAAAAGAGACCCAGTACTTC.

As DNA, the CDR3 is TGTGCCAGCAGCGCGGACATTTACGAGCAGTACTTC. Translating gives CASSADIYEQYF. The rearrangement uses TRBV9 and TRBJ2-7; tentatively, D is TRBD1 (5 bases). The germline gives CDR1 SGDLS, CDR2 YYNGEE. Trimming removed 3 bases at V and 4 bases at J, with 8 bases between. This CDR3 is built from 12 residues.